This TCR beta chain was identified during a study of blood T cell repertoires in COVID-19. The assay was immunoSEQ multiplex PCR, and TCRdb's table has in-frame clones only and misses some. The sample includes about 69,000 clones, around 86% of them seen just once. V was clipped by 2 bases and J by 2 bases; unmatched bases: 3. The CDR3 consists of 18 residues. Germline V gives CDR1 MNHEY, CDR2 SVGEGT. Sequencing was done on a sample of peripheral blood. V and J are TRBV6-2 or TRBV6-3 and TRBJ2-6, with 13 nucleotides matching TRBD2. The TCR sequence derives from a man aged 80 or over with acute or convalescent COVID-19. The CDR3 bases are TGTGCCAGCAGTTACCGTGGACTAGCGGGAGCTGGGGCCAACGTCCTGACTTTC. Protein sequence: CASSYRGLAGAGANVLTF.